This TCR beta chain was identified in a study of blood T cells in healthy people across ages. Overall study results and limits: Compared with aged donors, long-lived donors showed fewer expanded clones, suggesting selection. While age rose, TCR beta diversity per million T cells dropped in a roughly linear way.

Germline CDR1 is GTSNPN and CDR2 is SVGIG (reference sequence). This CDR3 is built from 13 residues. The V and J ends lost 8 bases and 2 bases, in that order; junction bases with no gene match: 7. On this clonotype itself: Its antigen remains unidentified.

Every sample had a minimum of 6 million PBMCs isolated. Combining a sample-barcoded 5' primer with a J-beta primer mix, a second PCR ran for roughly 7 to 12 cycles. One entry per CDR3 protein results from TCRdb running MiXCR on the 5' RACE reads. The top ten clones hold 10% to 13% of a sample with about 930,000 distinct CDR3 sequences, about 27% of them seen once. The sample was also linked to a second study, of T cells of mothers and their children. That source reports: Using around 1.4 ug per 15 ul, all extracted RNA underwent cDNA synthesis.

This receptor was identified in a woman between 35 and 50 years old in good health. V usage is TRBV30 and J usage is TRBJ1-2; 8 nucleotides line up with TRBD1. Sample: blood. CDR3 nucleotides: TGTGCCCGACGACAGGGGTTGAACTATGGCTACACCTTC. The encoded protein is CARRQGLNYGYTF.